This is a list of T cell receptor beta chains from one sample in a study of blood T cell repertoires in COVID-19. TCRdb keeps only in-frame clones here, not all; method: immunoSEQ multiplex PCR. Of 65,000 to 90,000 clones in the sample, roughly 89% were seen once. The sample taken for sequencing was peripheral blood. All receptors come from a man older than 75 with acute or convalescent COVID-19. The CDR3 runs from the conserved cysteine through the conserved F or W. The D gene is left open where the match is weak. Clone size, where shown, is once, few, many, or a class for clones that have expanded.

J gene,V gene,clone size,D gene,CDR3 protein,CDR3 DNA
TRBJ1-6,TRBV6-5,NA,TRBD1,CASRGQGAGNSPLHF,TGTGCCAGCAGGGGACAGGGGGCTGGCAATTCACCCCTCCACTTT
TRBJ1-4,TRBV12-5,NA,NA,CASATGTSNEKLFF,TGTGCTAGTGCCACCGGGACATCTAATGAAAAACTGTTTTTT
TRBJ1-1,TRBV18,NA,NA,CASSAGVSTEAFF,TGTGCCAGCTCGGCAGGGGTCAGCACTGAAGCTTTCTTT
TRBJ2-7,TRBV21-1,NA,NA,CASSLQEGTGIWEQYF,TGTGCCAGCAGCCTCCAGGAGGGGACAGGGATTTGGGAGCAGTACTTC
TRBJ2-1,TRBV5-4,NA,TRBD2,CASSLGLAGGENEQFF,TGTGCCAGCAGCTTGGGACTAGCGGGGGGAGAGAATGAGCAGTTCTTC
TRBJ2-7,TRBV27,NA,NA,CASSLEQGSSEQYF,TGTGCCAGCAGTTTAGAGCAGGGTTCAAGCGAGCAGTACTTC
TRBJ1-1,TRBV5-5,NA,TRBD1,CASSWGTGGTEAFF,TGTGCCAGCAGCTGGGGGACAGGGGGCACTGAAGCTTTCTTT
TRBJ2-2,TRBV18,NA,NA,CASSPPNHQGLTNTGELFF,TGTGCCAGCTCACCACCGAATCACCAGGGCCTAACGAACACCGGGGAGCTGTTTTTT
TRBJ1-3,TRBV27,NA,TRBD1,CASRRQGTGNTIYF,TGTGCCAGCAGACGACAGGGCACTGGAAACACCATATATTTT
TRBJ2-3,TRBV9,once,TRBD2,CASSARLAGNTDTQYF,TGTGCCAGCAGCGCCCGACTAGCGGGGAACACAGATACGCAGTATTTT
TRBJ2-2,TRBV29-1,NA,TRBD1,CSVGSTGMGTGELFF,TGCAGCGTTGGCTCGACAGGGATGGGCACCGGGGAGCTGTTTTTT
TRBJ1-4,TRBV29-1,NA,NA,CSVAIDEKLFF,TGCAGCGTCGCGATCGATGAAAAACTGTTTTTT
TRBJ2-1,TRBV5-1,NA,TRBD2,CASSISGVYNEQFF,TGCGCCAGCAGCATTAGCGGGGTTTACAATGAGCAGTTCTTC
TRBJ1-2,TRBV12-3/TRBV12-4,NA,NA,CASSLAYNYGYTF,TGTGCCAGCAGTTTAGCTTATAACTATGGCTACACCTTC
TRBJ1-4,TRBV28,NA,NA,CASSETTVQKLFF,TGTGCCAGCAGTGAGACGACAGTGCAAAAACTGTTTTTT
TRBJ1-5,TRBV12-5,once,TRBD1,CASGLVFRDRGRMSNQPQHF,TGTGCTAGTGGTTTGGTTTTTAGAGACAGGGGGCGAATGAGCAATCAGCCCCAGCATTTT
TRBJ1-1,TRBV18,NA,TRBD1,CASSPRSGGRTEAFF,TGTGCCAGCTCACCACGTTCAGGGGGGAGGACTGAAGCTTTCTTT
TRBJ2-7,TRBV27,NA,TRBD2,CASSPSGNTYEQYF,TGTGCCAGCAGCCCGAGCGGGAACACCTACGAGCAGTACTTC
TRBJ1-1,TRBV2,few,NA,CASRDGGYAEAFF,TGTGCCAGCAGGGACGGGGGTTACGCTGAAGCTTTCTTT
TRBJ1-5,TRBV28,once,NA,CASSLSRVNQPQHF,TGTGCCAGCAGTTTATCCAGGGTAAATCAGCCCCAGCATTTT
TRBJ2-1,TRBV24-1,NA,TRBD2,CATSPGLAGYNEQFF,TGTGCCACCAGCCCGGGACTAGCGGGTTACAATGAGCAGTTCTTC
TRBJ1-2,TRBV3-1/TRBV3-2,once,NA,CASSQDGRVHGYTF,TGTGCCAGCAGCCAAGATGGCAGGGTTCATGGCTACACCTTC
TRBJ2-7,TRBV4-1,NA,TRBD2,CASSQSGTYEQYF,TGCGCCAGCAGCCAGAGCGGGACCTACGAGCAGTACTTC
TRBJ1-5,TRBV6-5,NA,NA,CAVTEGVDGNQPQHF,TGTGCCGTCACAGAAGGGGTGGATGGCAATCAGCCCCAGCATTTT
TRBJ1-6,TRBV4-1,NA,TRBD1,CASSQTGTGWSPLHF,TGCGCCAGCAGCCAAACCGGGACAGGGTGGTCACCCCTCCACTTT
TRBJ2-1,TRBV24-1,NA,NA,CATSGWANEQFF,TGTGCCACCAGTGGTTGGGCCAATGAGCAGTTCTTC
TRBJ1-4,TRBV7-8,NA,NA,CASSSGLTNEKLFF,TGTGCCAGCAGCTCGGGACTGACAAATGAAAAACTGTTTTTT
TRBJ2-1,TRBV5-1,NA,TRBD1,CASSSLDRGYNEQFF,TGCGCCAGCAGCTCGCTAGACAGGGGGTACAATGAGCAGTTCTTC
TRBJ2-2,TRBV5-1,NA,NA,CASSLRRGQTGELFF,TGCGCCAGCAGCTTGAGGAGGGGGCAAACCGGGGAGCTGTTTTTT
TRBJ2-7,TRBV6-6,NA,TRBD2,CASSYRQGGNEQYF,TGTGCCAGCAGTTATAGGCAGGGAGGGAACGAGCAGTACTTC
TRBJ1-5,TRBV19,NA,NA,CASSRPTGINQPQHF,TGTGCCAGTAGCAGACCTACAGGGATAAATCAGCCCCAGCATTTT
TRBJ1-3,TRBV11-3,few,NA,CASSFNSGNTIYF,TGTGCCAGCAGCTTCAACTCTGGAAACACCATATATTTT
TRBJ2-7,TRBV2,NA,TRBD2,CASRRGTSGNYEQYF,TGTGCCAGCAGGCGAGGGACTAGCGGGAACTACGAGCAGTACTTC
TRBJ1-4,TRBV29-1,NA,TRBD1,CSAGQGSDEKLFF,TGCAGCGCCGGACAGGGGTCTGATGAAAAACTGTTTTTT
TRBJ2-1,TRBV11-2,NA,TRBD2,CASSLASGSTTYNEQFF,TGTGCCAGCAGCTTAGCTAGCGGGAGCACCACCTACAATGAGCAGTTCTTC
TRBJ2-1,TRBV12-5,once,TRBD2,CASGLVILLAGGRNEQFF,TGTGCTAGTGGTTTGGTAATCCTACTAGCGGGGGGGCGGAATGAGCAGTTCTTC
TRBJ1-5,TRBV27,few,NA,CASSLSTNSNQPQHF,TGTGCCAGCAGTTTATCGACAAATAGCAATCAGCCCCAGCATTTT
TRBJ2-3,TRBV7-9,NA,NA,CASSLAEGRRDTQYF,TGTGCCAGCAGCCTAGCTGAGGGGAGGAGAGATACGCAGTATTTT
TRBJ2-1,TRBV6-5,NA,NA,CASSFSSRGEQFF,TGTGCCAGCAGTTTTTCTTCCAGGGGAGAGCAGTTCTTC
TRBJ1-2,TRBV7-2,NA,TRBD1,CASSLTGVGYGYTF,TGTGCCAGCAGCTTGACAGGGGTCGGCTATGGCTACACCTTC
TRBJ2-7,TRBV19,NA,TRBD1,CASSVRDRGPSYEQYF,TGTGCCAGTAGTGTCCGGGACAGGGGGCCCTCCTACGAGCAGTACTTC
TRBJ2-1,TRBV29-1,NA,TRBD1,CSGGDRGYSEQFF,TGCAGCGGGGGAGACAGGGGGTATAGTGAGCAGTTCTTC
TRBJ1-1,TRBV19,NA,TRBD1,CASSKDRGFAEAFF,TGTGCCAGTAGTAAGGACAGGGGATTCGCTGAAGCTTTCTTT
TRBJ2-5,TRBV28,NA,NA,CASNQGDTRQAETQYF,TGTGCCAGCAATCAAGGGGACACCCGGCAGGCAGAGACCCAGTACTTC
TRBJ2-1,TRBV6-5,NA,TRBD2,CASRPSGTVYNEQFF,TGTGCCAGCAGGCCTAGCGGGACTGTTTACAATGAGCAGTTCTTC
TRBJ2-3,TRBV2,NA,TRBD1,CASQGGTDTQYF,TGTGCCAGCCAGGGGGGCACAGATACGCAGTATTTT
TRBJ2-3,TRBV30,NA,NA,CAWSEAENTQYF,TGTGCCTGGAGTGAAGCGGAAAATACGCAGTATTTT
TRBJ2-1,TRBV3-1/TRBV3-2,NA,TRBD2,CASSQDGSSGRVQFF,TGTGCCAGCAGCCAAGATGGGTCTAGCGGGAGGGTCCAGTTCTTC
TRBJ2-2,TRBV5-1,NA,TRBD2,CASSLMTSPTGELFF,TGCGCCAGCAGCCTAATGACTAGCCCCACCGGGGAGCTGTTTTTT
TRBJ1-2,TRBV5-1,NA,NA,CASSQYRQSSGGYTF,TGCGCCAGCAGCCAATATAGACAGTCCTCCGGTGGCTACACCTTC
TRBJ2-5,TRBV12-3/TRBV12-4,NA,TRBD2,CASSSSGQETQYF,TGTGCCAGCAGTTCTAGCGGCCAAGAGACCCAGTACTTC
TRBJ1-3,TRBV3-1/TRBV3-2,NA,NA,CASSHGSRNTIYF,TGTGCCAGCAGCCACGGGTCTCGAAACACCATATATTTT
TRBJ1-1,TRBV2,NA,NA,CASSGRDGFEAFF,TGTGCCAGCAGTGGCAGGGATGGTTTTGAAGCTTTCTTT
TRBJ2-5,TRBV5-4,NA,NA,CASSWATAQETQYF,TGTGCCAGCAGCTGGGCGACAGCCCAAGAGACCCAGTACTTC
TRBJ1-1,TRBV28,NA,TRBD1,CASSSSGTGSGRTEAFF,TGTGCCAGCAGTTCCTCCGGGACAGGGTCCGGTCGCACTGAAGCTTTCTTT